These 27 T cell receptor beta chains were all obtained from the same sample, sequenced in a study of cytomegalovirus exposure and HLA in healthy donors. PCR used 60 Vbeta primers and 13 Jbeta primers. TCRdb keeps only in-frame clones here, not all; method: immunoSEQ multiplex PCR. Of 150,000 to 200,000 clones in the sample, about four fifths are singletons; the top ten hold roughly 2%. The sequenced material came from PBMCs. All receptors derive from a woman younger than 45 in good health and CMV-seronegative.

The chain employs TRBV5-1 and TRBJ1-4, with unresolved D. Germline assignment: CDR1 SGHRS and CDR2 YFSETQ. Trimming left V 0 bases short and J 0 bases short, with 6 bases between. The CDR3 length is 15 residues. The CDR3 region is CASSLGHATNEKLFF. DNA for the CDR3: TGCGCCAGCAGCTTGGGTCATGCAACTAATGAAAAACTGTTTTTT.

The table lists this clone with a few counts. V is TRBV5-8 and J is TRBJ1-1; D gene ambiguous. The CDR3 is made up of 14 amino acids. Trimming took off 1 base at V and 5 bases at J, with 12 bases between the two ends. Germline CDR1 SGHTS, CDR2 YDEGEE. The CDR3 DNA follows: TGTGCCAGCAGCTTGCTAGAGGGTCTGACTGAAGCTTTCTTT. It translates to CASSLLEGLTEAFF.

The rearrangement joins TRBV7-2 to TRBJ2-1; D call uncertain. V lost 7 bases and J 6 bases, leaving 19 bases between the germline ends. This CDR3 is built from 15 residues. The germline CDR1 and CDR2 sequences are SGHTA and FQGNSA. The CDR3 reads CASTTPSRYANEQFF. CDR3 DNA sequence: TGTGCCAGCACCACTCCGTCAAGATATGCCAATGAGCAGTTCTTC.

The CDR3 is CASSLRTGGRTEAFF. The CDR3 region has the DNA TGCGCCAGCAGCCTTCGGACAGGGGGGCGCACTGAAGCTTTCTTT. The chain combines TRBV4-1 with TRBJ1-1; 10 nucleotides line up with TRBD1. The CDR3 covers 15 residues. From germline, CDR1 is MGHRA and CDR2 YSYEKL. The V gene end was trimmed by 4 bases and the J gene end by 4 bases; junction bases not matched to a gene: 6.

The chain combines TRBV7-8 with TRBJ2-5, with a weak D call TRBD2 (6 bases). V was cut by 8 bases and J by 3 bases, with 13 bases left in between. The germline V gene has CDR1 SGHVS and CDR2 FQNEAQ. The CDR3 is 13 amino acids. Here the CDR3 reads CASYSPGEETQYF. DNA for the CDR3: TGTGCCAGCTATTCCCCGGGGGAAGAGACCCAGTACTTC.

This clone was seen more than once but under ten times. The chain couples TRBV4-1 to TRBJ2-1; 12 nucleotides align to TRBD2. With V trimmed by 1 base and J by 6 bases, 1 base remained unmatched. CDR1 and CDR2 (germline): MGHRA, YSYEKL. The CDR3 covers 15 residues. CDR3 bases: TGCGCCAGCAGCCAAGGACTAGCGGGGGTCAATGAGCAGTTCTTC. It translates to CASSQGLAGVNEQFF.

The chain couples TRBV7-2 to TRBJ2-2; D is possibly TRBD1 (5 bases). Looked up from germline, CDR1 is SGHTA and CDR2 is FQGNSA. The CDR3 loop spans 16 amino acids. The V end was cut by 5 bases, the J end by 0 bases, with 13 bases between. CDR3 sequence reads: CASSPFTGTNTGELFF. CDR3 bases: TGTGCCAGCAGCCCGTTTACAGGAACGAACACCGGGGAGCTGTTTTTT. The variable domain in full, completed from reference TRBV7-2 and TRBJ2-2, reads GAGVSQSPSNKVTEKGKDVELRCDPISGHTALYWYRQSLGQGLEFLIYFQGNSAPDKSGLPSDRFSAERTGGSVSTLTIQRTQQEDSAVYLCASSPFTGTNTGELFFGEGSRLTVL.

The sample holds one count of this clone. V usage is TRBV11-2 and J usage is TRBJ2-7, with TRBD1 matching over 10 bases. Germline lookup yields CDR1 SGHAT and CDR2 FQNNGV. The trim removed 4 bases at V and 0 bases at J, leaving 3 bases unmatched. The CDR3 is made up of 15 amino acids. The CDR3 sequence is CASSSGQGVSYEQYF. In DNA form, the CDR3 reads TGTGCCAGCAGCTCCGGACAGGGGGTCTCCTACGAGCAGTACTTC. Filled out from reference TRBV11-2 and TRBJ2-7, the complete variable domain reads EAGVAQSPRYKIIEKRQSVAFWCNPISGHATLYWYQQILGQGPKLLIQFQNNGVVDDSQLPKDRFSAERLKGVDSTLKIQPAKLEDSAVYLCASSSGQGVSYEQYFGPGTRLTVT.

The gene calls are TRBV4-2 and TRBJ1-1; possibly TRBD1 for D (5 bases). V lost 2 bases and J lost 3, with 7 bases in between. Germline-derived CDR1 and CDR2 are LGHNA and YNFKEQ. There are 13 residues in the CDR3. CDR3 sequence (DNA): TGTGCCAGCAGCCAACAGGGTGACACTGAAGCTTTCTTT. The encoded protein is CASSQQGDTEAFF.

This clone was observed once. J is TRBJ2-2 and V is TRBV4-3; D perhaps matches TRBD1 (6 bases). The V gene's germline CDR1 is LGHNA and CDR2 YSLEER. V was pared by 3 bases and J by 4 bases, with 15 bases between. CDR3 length: 16 residues. The CDR3 DNA is TGCGCCAGCAGCCACAGGACAGCCGACTTCACCGGGGAGCTGTTTTTT. Protein: CASSHRTADFTGELFF.

This clone turned up a few times. The chain has TRBV15 and TRBJ1-2, with 12 bases fitting TRBD1. Trimming removed 4 bases from V and 8 bases from J; junction bases left unmatched: 5. Germline lookup yields CDR1 LNHNV and CDR2 YYDKDF (reference sequence). The CDR3 consists of 14 residues. The CDR3 DNA reads as TGTGCCACCAGCACGGGACAGGGGGCAAGGGGCTACACCTTC. This codes for CATSTGQGARGYTF.

The chain carries TRBV27 and TRBJ2-7, with D maybe TRBD1 (6 bases). Germline V CDR1 and CDR2: MNHEY, SMNVEV (reference sequence). The CDR3 is 14 amino acids. Trimming removed 3 bases from V and 4 bases from J, with 13 bases in between. The CDR3 region is CASSLGTNRYEQYF. CDR3 DNA: TGTGCCAGCAGTTTGGGGACAAACCGATACGAGCAGTACTTC.

The chain combines TRBV30 with TRBJ2-7; 8 bases map to TRBD1. V trimming: 3 bases; J trimming: 6 bases; junction bases outside the gene matches: 4. Per the germline V gene, CDR1 is GTSNPN and CDR2 is SVGIG (reference sequence). The CDR3 has 12 amino acids. CDR3 residues: CAWRGDRGEQYF. The CDR3 DNA is TGTGCCTGGAGGGGCGACAGGGGCGAGCAGTACTTC.

The J gene is TRBJ2-5, the V gene TRBV6-5, with D tentatively TRBD1 (6 bases). Germline V gene lookup returns CDR1 MNHEY and CDR2 SVGAGI. This CDR3 spans 14 amino acids. Trimming left V 9 bases short and J 5 bases short, with 19 bases between. The CDR3 coding sequence is TGTGCCAGTAAACAGGGTAGGGGACGTGAGACCCAGTACTTC. Amino acid sequence: CASKQGRGRETQYF.

The chain uses TRBV9 and TRBJ2-1, with 12 nucleotides matching TRBD2. Germline CDR1 reads SGDLS; CDR2 reads YYNGEE. V shed 2 bases and J 3 bases; nucleotides not matched to a gene: 9. This CDR3 spans 18 amino acids. The CDR3 DNA sequence: TGTGCCAGCAGCGTGCGGCCTAGCGGGGGGGACGTCTACAATGAGCAGTTCTTC. This encodes CASSVRPSGGDVYNEQFF.

The genes are TRBV5-6 and TRBJ1-2, with TRBD1 as a possible D gene (5 bases). Germline V gene lookup returns CDR1 SGHDT and CDR2 YYEEEE. The ends were cut back, 4 bases at V and 4 bases at J, with 17 bases in the middle. This CDR3 comprises 15 residues. The CDR3: CASSVEGDLGYGYTF. The CDR3 DNA reads as TGTGCCAGCAGCGTAGAAGGGGATCTGGGCTATGGCTACACCTTC.

The chain recombines TRBV6-1 with TRBJ2-3, with 7 bases aligning to TRBD2. Germline CDR1 reads MNHNS; CDR2 reads SASEGT. The CDR3 is made up of 16 amino acids. J gave up 3 bases and V 2 bases, and 8 bases lay outside the gene matches. This CDR3 is CASSEMASGTTDTQYF. DNA for the CDR3: TGTGCCAGCAGTGAAATGGCTAGCGGTACAACAGATACGCAGTATTTT.

The chain employs TRBV7-9 and TRBJ2-5; TRBD2 matches at 9 bases. The CDR3 is 15 amino acids. From germline, CDR1 is SEHNR and CDR2 FQNEAQ (reference sequence). V dropped 3 bases and J dropped 7; count of bases not matched to a gene: 9. The DNA for the CDR3 is TGTGCCAGCAGCTTTCCGAGGGGACTAGCAGCGACCCAGTACTTC. The encoded protein is CASSFPRGLAATQYF.

Only a few counts were recorded for this clone. The V gene is TRBV2, the J gene TRBJ1-3; TRBD1 agrees at 8 bases. The V segment lost 6 bases and the J segment 3 bases; nucleotides outside the gene matches: 4. Per germline, CDR1 SNHLY and CDR2 FYNNEI. There are 14 residues in the CDR3. The CDR3 sequence: CASRPGTGGNTIYF. In nucleotides, the CDR3 is TGTGCCAGCAGACCCGGGACAGGTGGAAACACCATATATTTT. Based on the CDR3 plus reference TRBV2 and TRBJ1-3, the full variable domain is EPEVTQTPSHQVTQMGQEVILRCVPISNHLYFYWYRQILGQKVEFLVSFYNNEISEKSEIFDDQFSVERPDGSNFTLKIRSTKLEDSAMYFCASRPGTGGNTIYFGEGSWLTVV.

The CDR3 nucleotides read TGTGCCAGCAGCGTAGCTGGGACAGGGACTGGCTACACCTTC. Translation gives CASSVAGTGTGYTF. This chain links TRBV9 with TRBJ1-2, with 9 bases aligning to TRBD1. The length of the CDR3 is 14 residues. J lost 7 bases, V lost 0 bases, and 4 bases had no gene match. CDR1 and CDR2 from the germline V gene are SGDLS and YYNGEE.

The V and J genes are TRBV5-1 and TRBJ2-3; 14 bases are shared with TRBD2. The CDR3 is 19 residues long. J lost 0 bases, V lost 3 bases, and 9 bases had no gene match. CDR1 is SGHRS and CDR2 is YFSETQ in the germline V gene. This CDR3 reads CASSSPPGLAGGSTDTQYF. The CDR3, as DNA: TGCGCCAGCAGCTCACCCCCCGGACTAGCGGGGGGTAGCACAGATACGCAGTATTTT.

J is TRBJ2-6 and V is TRBV30; possibly TRBD1 for D (5 bases). Germline-derived CDR1 and CDR2 are GTSNPN and SVGIG (reference sequence). V dropped 1 base and J dropped 3 bases, with 10 bases sitting between them. This CDR3 contains 15 residues. DNA of the CDR3: TGTGCCTGGAGTGCTCCAGGGTATGGGGCCAACGTCCTGACTTTC. Protein sequence: CAWSAPGYGANVLTF.

This chain links TRBV5-1 with TRBJ1-4, with D unclear. This CDR3 is 13 amino acids long. Trimming took off 3 bases at V and 6 bases at J, with 9 bases between the two ends. Germline V CDR1 and CDR2: SGHRS, YFSETQ. Written as DNA, the CDR3 is TGCGCCAGCAGCTCAAGCTCCTATGAAAAACTGTTTTTT. Protein: CASSSSSYEKLFF.

CDR3 residues: CASSLELTSSYEQYF. CDR3 nucleotides: TGCGCCAGCAGCTTGGAACTCACTAGCTCCTACGAGCAGTACTTC. The genes are TRBV5-1 and TRBJ2-7, with D perhaps matching TRBD2 (5 bases). The CDR3 spans 15 residues. The V and J ends lost 0 bases and 0 bases respectively, with 10 bases between them. Germline assignment: CDR1 SGHRS and CDR2 YFSETQ. The full variable domain, with the rest looked up from reference TRBV5-1 and TRBJ2-7, is KAGVTQTPRYLIKTRGQQVTLSCSPISGHRSVSWYQQTPGQGLQFLFEYFSETQRNKGNFPGRFSGRQFSNSRSEMNVSTLELGDSALYLCASSLELTSSYEQYFGPGTRLTVT.

The chain joins TRBV5-1 to TRBJ1-2; 11 bases agree with TRBD1. This CDR3 spans 15 amino acids. Trimming cost V 4 bases and J 3 bases; bases outside gene matches: 5. The germline gives CDR1 SGHRS, CDR2 YFSETQ. CDR3 region: CASSQRTGGDYGYTF. DNA of the CDR3: TGCGCCAGCAGCCAGAGGACAGGGGGCGACTATGGCTACACCTTC. Filled out from reference TRBV5-1 and TRBJ1-2, the complete variable domain reads KAGVTQTPRYLIKTRGQQVTLSCSPISGHRSVSWYQQTPGQGLQFLFEYFSETQRNKGNFPGRFSGRQFSNSRSEMNVSTLELGDSALYLCASSQRTGGDYGYTFGSGTRLTVV.

The chain joins TRBV21-1 to TRBJ1-1; the table calls TRBD1, which could not be checked here. TRBV21-1 counts as a pseudogene. The CDR3 runs to 16 residues. The chain's CDR3 is CASSDQYRALDTEAFF. For the CDR3, the DNA is TGTGCCAGCAGCGACCAATACAGGGCTCTAGACACTGAAGCTTTCTTT.

The chain combines TRBV2 with TRBJ2-3; the D gene is possibly TRBD2 (5 bases). The CDR3 has 14 amino acids. V gave up 6 bases and J gave up 2 bases, with 12 bases separating them. CDR1 is SNHLY, CDR2 FYNNEI, per germline. CDR3 sequence reads: CASSEGANTDTQYF. The CDR3 nucleotides read TGTGCCAGCAGCGAGGGAGCCAACACAGATACGCAGTATTTT.